The present T cell receptor (beta chain) was sequenced within a study of vaccination effects on CD4 cells after COVID-19. The method was immunoSEQ multiplex PCR; TCRdb's version includes in-frame clones alone and lacks a portion of them. The sample yields tens of thousands of clones, roughly 70% seen once. Antigen-specific CD4+ T cells were first expanded with viral peptide pools by the ViraFEST assay and only then sequenced. Investigators separated out CD4+ T cells once more than nine days of culture had passed. Negative nucleocapsid antibody tests before and after vaccination confirmed no previous SARS-CoV-2 infection. The researchers cultured around 2 million PBMC per well with approximately 11 IU/ml IL-2 and around 9.5 ug/ml peptides. Study-wide points: Sampling in the study covered few convalescent patients and included no early post-infection timepoints. Pronounced clonal contraction occurred in clones induced by infection and by vaccine late after vaccination.

The length of the CDR3 is 19 residues. Germline V lookup: CDR1 SGHNT, CDR2 YYREEE (reference sequence). Trimming cost V 4 bases and J 6 bases; bases outside gene matches: 22. In regard to this clone: The antigen is not known.

Sequenced material: CD4+ T cells from PBMCs cultured with SARS-CoV-2 spike peptides, taken before COVID-19 vaccination. This chain links TRBV5-4 with TRBJ1-2, with 9 nucleotides matching TRBD1. The sequence derives from a human donor who received a COVID-19 vaccine. The CDR3 here is CASSPTVGTGLFYPNGYTF. DNA for the CDR3: TGTGCCAGCAGCCCAACCGTAGGGACAGGGCTTTTTTACCCCAATGGCTACACCTTC.